This T cell receptor (beta chain) came from a study of blood T cell repertoires in COVID-19. The germline V gene encodes CDR1 MGHDK and CDR2 SYGVNS. The CDR3 consists of 15 residues. V shed 5 bases and J shed 1 base, with 12 bases lying between them. Libraries were prepared by immunoSEQ multiplex PCR; TCRdb keeps only in-frame clonotypes and omits some of them. The sample lists roughly 160,000 clones, around 83% occurring once. Source material: peripheral blood. The chain joins TRBV25-1 to TRBJ1-3, with D possibly TRBD1 on 5 matching bases. This TCR came from a man in his forties with acute or convalescent COVID-19. This CDR3 reads CASSSPGLSGNTIYF. As DNA, the CDR3 is TGTGCCAGCAGTTCCCCAGGGTTATCTGGAAACACCATATATTTT.